Here is one TCR beta chain with its context. The germline V gene has CDR1 MDHEN and CDR2 SYDVKM. After removal of 10 bases from V and 5 bases from J, the junction contained 9 bases not matched to a gene. The CDR3 runs to 14 residues. During active infection, Seattle patients enrolled and were then monitored through disease. The source of the sample is a study of blood T cell repertoires in COVID-19. Study at large: Acute and convalescent COVID-19 samples came from the United States, Italy and Spain.

Per the original methods: Estimation of nucleated cell counts relied on the amplification of reference gene primers. Libraries were prepared by immunoSEQ multiplex PCR; TCRdb keeps only in-frame clonotypes and omits some of them. That table is the source of V, J and clone size, and D and trimming were worked out from the DNA. The data show some 49,000 clones, approximately 95% seen once. The chain combines TRBV28 with TRBJ2-1, with 9 bases aligning to TRBD2. This clonotype was obtained from a man between 60 and 70 years old with COVID-19, enrolled during active disease. Source material: peripheral blood. The CDR3 DNA follows: TGTGCCATCGGACGCGGGAGGGCCCACAATGAGCAGTTCTTC. Translated: CAIGRGRAHNEQFF.